This TCR beta chain was recovered during a study of early T cells in non-severe SARS-CoV-2 infection. Overall study: Chains were not paired, and sequencing was done on bulk RNA from unsorted whole blood.

This clonotype was seen at least ten times. Its antigen is still unknown. CDR3 length: 14 amino acids. The germline CDR1 and CDR2 sequences are DFQATT and SNEGSKA (reference sequence). Trimming cost V 0 bases and J 6 bases, with 15 bases left between them. Study-wide points: In VDJdb matching, anti-spike CD8 responses were favored while private and CD4 specificities went missing.

Unique molecular identifiers were added to individual cDNA molecules. TCRdb called the 5' RACE reads again in MiXCR, with one record for every CDR3 protein. This sample has 100,000 to 150,000 distinct CDR3 sequences, with 15% found just once. The TCR sequence derives from an adult who was a healthcare worker with PCR-confirmed SARS-CoV-2 infection or an uninfected control (not recorded which). Sequenced input: whole blood. The chain couples TRBV20-1 to TRBJ2-7; D perhaps matches TRBD1 (6 bases). CDR3 loop: CSAREPATGLEQYF. CDR3 nucleotide sequence: TGCAGTGCTAGAGAGCCGGCCACAGGGCTCGAGCAGTACTTC.